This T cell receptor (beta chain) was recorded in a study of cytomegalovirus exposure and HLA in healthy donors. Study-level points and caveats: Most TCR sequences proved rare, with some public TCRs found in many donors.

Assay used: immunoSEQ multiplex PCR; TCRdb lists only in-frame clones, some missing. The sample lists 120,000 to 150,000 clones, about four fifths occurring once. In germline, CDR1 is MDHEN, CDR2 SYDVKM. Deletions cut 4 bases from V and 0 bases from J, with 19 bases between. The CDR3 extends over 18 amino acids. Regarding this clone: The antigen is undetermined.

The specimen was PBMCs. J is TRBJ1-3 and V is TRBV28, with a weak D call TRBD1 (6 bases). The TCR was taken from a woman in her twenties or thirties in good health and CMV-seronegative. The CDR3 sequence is CASSSTPWGLRSGNTIYF. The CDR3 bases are TGTGCCAGCAGTTCAACCCCCTGGGGGCTCCGCTCTGGAAACACCATATATTTT.